The 18 T cell receptor beta chains below all came from one sample that was sequenced in a study of blood T cell repertoires in COVID-19. This table comes from immunoSEQ multiplex PCR, and its TCRdb copy is limited to in-frame clones, with some not included. This sample has some 290,000 clones, with approximately 89% found just once. The sequencing input was peripheral blood. The receptors shown here come from a woman aged 25-40 years with COVID-19, enrolled during active disease.

The rearrangement joins TRBV3-1 (or the pseudogene TRBV3-2) to TRBJ2-4; 9 nucleotides align to TRBD1. This CDR3 comprises 15 residues. Germline CDR1 LGHDT, CDR2 YNNKEL (reference sequence). V gave up 4 bases and J gave up 3 bases; unmatched junction bases: 4. The CDR3 spells CASSLTTGGKNIQYF. In nucleotides, the CDR3 is TGTGCCAGCAGCCTAACGACAGGGGGCAAAAACATTCAGTACTTC.

V usage is TRBV7-9 and J usage is TRBJ1-2; 9 nucleotides align to TRBD1. The V and J ends lost 5 bases and 4 bases, in that order; junction bases with no gene match: 5. This CDR3 is built from 14 residues. Germline CDR1 SEHNR, CDR2 FQNEAQ (reference sequence). The DNA for the CDR3 is TGTGCCAGCAGCGCACCGGGACAGGGCTATGGCTACACCTTC. It specifies CASSAPGQGYGYTF.

The rearrangement links TRBV6-5 to TRBJ1-5; 7 bases fit TRBD1. V gave up 6 bases and J gave up 3 bases; unmatched junction bases: 5. The CDR3 runs 14 residues. CDR1 MNHEY and CDR2 SVGAGI come from the germline V gene. CDR3 bases: TGTGCCAGCAGGGTGACAGGGACCAATCAGCCCCAGCATTTT. Protein: CASRVTGTNQPQHF.

The chain combines TRBV2 with TRBJ2-7, with TRBD2 matching 15 bases. In germline, CDR1 is SNHLY, CDR2 FYNNEI. The CDR3 runs 16 residues. J gave up 3 bases and V 2 bases, and 2 bases lay outside the gene matches. The CDR3 DNA reads as TGTGCCAGCAGTGAAAGGGGACTAGCGGGGGGCTACGAGCAGTACTTC. Protein product: CASSERGLAGGYEQYF.

This sequence joins TRBV6-5 and TRBJ1-2; unclear D gene. Germline lookup yields CDR1 MNHEY and CDR2 SVGAGI. The CDR3 runs 15 residues. V was cut by 7 bases and J by 0 bases, with 15 bases left in between. Here the CDR3 reads CASKISGFPNYGYTF. CDR3 nucleotide sequence: TGTGCCAGCAAGATTTCCGGGTTCCCTAACTATGGCTACACCTTC.

The V call is TRBV5-4, the J call TRBJ2-7; D is ambiguous. The CDR3 is made up of 15 amino acids. Trimming left V 4 bases short and J 4 bases short, with 18 bases between. Germline CDR1 is SGHNT and CDR2 is YYREEE (reference sequence). The CDR3 loop is CASSQPTSDFYEQYF. The CDR3 DNA reads as TGTGCCAGCAGCCAACCGACATCGGATTTTTACGAGCAGTACTTC. Full variable domain (remainder filled in from reference TRBV5-4 and TRBJ2-7): ETGVTQSPTHLIKTRGQQVTLRCSSQSGHNTVSWYQQALGQGPQFIFQYYREEENGRGNFPPRFSGLQFPNYSSELNVNALELDDSALYLCASSQPTSDFYEQYFGPGTRLTVT.

The V and J genes are TRBV2 and TRBJ1-3, with 9 nucleotides matching TRBD1. Germline-derived CDR1 and CDR2 are SNHLY and FYNNEI. CDR3 length: 16 amino acids. The J segment lost 5 bases and the V segment lost 2 bases, leaving 7 bases of the junction unmatched. The DNA for the CDR3 is TGTGCCAGCAGTGAATTTTGGGGACAGGGCAGAAACACCATATATTTT. It translates to CASSEFWGQGRNTIYF. The whole variable domain, remainder taken from reference TRBV2 and TRBJ1-3, is EPEVTQTPSHQVTQMGQEVILRCVPISNHLYFYWYRQILGQKVEFLVSFYNNEISEKSEIFDDQFSVERPDGSNFTLKIRSTKLEDSAMYFCASSEFWGQGRNTIYFGEGSWLTVV.

This clone was recorded a few times. Other DNA sequences in the sample encode the same CDR3. J is TRBJ1-4 and V is TRBV2; 9 nucleotides match TRBD1. This CDR3 contains 14 residues. The trim removed 5 bases at V and 7 bases at J, leaving 5 bases unmatched. Germline values: CDR1 SNHLY, CDR2 FYNNEI. The CDR3 nucleotides are TGTGCCAGCAGTCGACAGGGGGGAGGTGAAAAACTGTTTTTT. This translates into CASSRQGGGEKLFF. Using reference TRBV2 and TRBJ1-4 for the parts outside the CDR3, the full variable domain is EPEVTQTPSHQVTQMGQEVILRCVPISNHLYFYWYRQILGQKVEFLVSFYNNEISEKSEIFDDQFSVERPDGSNFTLKIRSTKLEDSAMYFCASSRQGGGEKLFFGSGTQLSVL.

J is TRBJ1-2 and V is TRBV4-2; tentatively, D is TRBD1 (5 bases). This CDR3 comprises 20 residues. V was pared by 0 bases and J by 5 bases, with 28 bases between. CDR1 and CDR2 (germline): LGHNA, YNFKEQ. The CDR3 protein is CASSQDPSHSGTAGGYGYTF. The CDR3 bases are TGTGCCAGCAGCCAAGATCCCTCGCACTCGGGGACGGCGGGAGGGTATGGCTACACCTTC.

This clone has just one count. The genes are TRBV28 and TRBJ1-2, with 8 bases matching TRBD1. Germline CDR1 reads MDHEN; CDR2 reads SYDVKM. V lost 5 bases and J lost 4; bases outside the gene matches: 3. This CDR3 has 13 residues. CDR3 sequence reads: CASSTGGSYGYTF. The CDR3 nucleotides read TGTGCCAGCAGTACAGGGGGGTCCTATGGCTACACCTTC.

The chain carries TRBV13 and TRBJ2-2; weak D call: TRBD2 (5 bases). The CDR3 totals 16 residues. The germline V gene has CDR1 PRHDT and CDR2 FYEKMQ (reference sequence). Trimming stripped 5 bases from V and 1 base from J, with 14 bases between. In DNA form, the CDR3 reads TGTGCCAGCAGCCCTTATGGCGGACTGAACACCGGGGAGCTGTTTTTT. It specifies CASSPYGGLNTGELFF. Combining the CDR3 with reference TRBV13 and TRBJ2-2 gives the whole variable domain AAGVIQSPRHLIKEKRETATLKCYPIPRHDTVYWYQQGPGQDPQFLISFYEKMQSDKGSIPDRFSAQQFSDYHSELNMSSLELGDSALYFCASSPYGGLNTGELFFGEGSRLTVL.

The CDR3 sequence: CASSLELTYEQYF. The CDR3 DNA sequence: TGCGCCAGCAGCTTGGAATTAACCTACGAGCAGTACTTC. The chain uses TRBV5-1 and TRBJ2-7, with D unclear. The length of the CDR3 is 13 residues. Germline V gene lookup returns CDR1 SGHRS and CDR2 YFSETQ. Trimming cost V 0 bases and J 2 bases, with 6 bases left between them.

The V gene is TRBV3-1 (or the pseudogene TRBV3-2), the J gene TRBJ2-3; D call uncertain. Trimming removed 4 bases from V and 10 bases from J, with 12 bases in between. Germline CDR1 LGHDT, CDR2 YNNKEL (reference sequence). The CDR3 is 12 residues long. CDR3 sequence: CASSRNGVSQYF. The CDR3 DNA reads as TGTGCCAGCAGCCGGAATGGAGTGTCGCAGTATTTT.

The chain recombines TRBV5-6 with TRBJ2-7; weak D call: TRBD2 (6 bases). Trimming pared 0 bases from V and 2 bases from J, leaving 12 bases between. The germline gives CDR1 SGHDT, CDR2 YYEEEE. CDR3 length: 15 amino acids. CDR3 nucleotides: TGTGCCAGCAGCTTGGAGGCTAGCGCACCCTACGAGCAGTACTTC. It encodes CASSLEASAPYEQYF.

The V and J genes are TRBV19 and TRBJ2-2; D is uncertain. V was shortened by 1 base and J by 3 bases, with 6 bases between the two germline ends. Germline V CDR1 and CDR2: LNHDA, SQIVND (reference sequence). The CDR3 is made up of 14 amino acids. The CDR3 loop reads CASSIVGYTGELFF. CDR3 DNA sequence: TGTGCCAGTAGTATAGTGGGCTACACCGGGGAGCTGTTTTTT.

This rearrangement joins TRBV10-3 to TRBJ2-7; D might be TRBD2 (6 bases). This CDR3 comprises 15 residues. V lost 4 bases, J lost 3 bases, and 16 bases lay in between. Germline assignment: CDR1 ENHRY and CDR2 SYGVKD. The CDR3 DNA reads TGTGCCATCAGTGCCATGATTAGCGGTAACTACGAGCAGTACTTC. Translation gives CAISAMISGNYEQYF.

This clone appeared once. This chain joins TRBV7-8 and TRBJ2-3, with D perhaps matching TRBD1 (6 bases). The length of the CDR3 is 13 residues. Trimming left V 3 bases short and J 6 bases short, with 10 bases between. Germline V lookup: CDR1 SGHVS, CDR2 FQNEAQ. The CDR3 nucleotides are TGTGCCAGCAGCTTTGGGGGCTCCGATACGCAGTATTTT. It codes for CASSFGGSDTQYF.

The chain joins TRBV6-6 to TRBJ1-2; 8 bases fit TRBD1. After removal of 5 bases from V and 1 base from J, the junction contained 3 bases not matched to a gene. The germline V gene has CDR1 MNHNY and CDR2 SVGAGI (reference sequence). The CDR3 extends over 14 amino acids. As DNA, the CDR3 is TGTGCCAGCAGTCGGGGACAGGTTAACTATGGCTACACCTTC. Translation gives CASSRGQVNYGYTF.